What follows is one TCR beta chain and its context. The antigen is not known. MiXCR, applied by TCRdb to the reads, yields one record per CDR3 protein. The sample lists under 200,000 distinct CDR3 sequences; roughly 18% were seen once. Germline V gene data show CDR1 as MDHEN and CDR2 as SYDVKM. The CDR3 is made up of 16 amino acids. V lost 0 bases, J lost 0 bases, and 12 bases lay in between. This specimen belongs to a study of T cell repertoires in cytomegalovirus infection. Study outcomes and limitations: Identification of carriers of CMV plus the relevant HLA was performed using cumulative public TCR beta family frequency.

The TCR was taken from a human donor in good health (CMV status not recorded). Some clones in this sample may be carry-over from other donors' samples. The J gene is TRBJ2-7, the V gene TRBV28, with a weak D call TRBD2 (5 bases). Sequenced material: CD8+ T cells from PBMCs. The CDR3 sequence: CASSLWGSSSSYEQYF. CDR3 sequence (DNA): TGTGCCAGCAGTTTATGGGGCTCTAGCTCCTCCTACGAGCAGTACTTC.